The 5 T cell receptor beta chains in this list originate from one sample, sequenced in a study of T cell repertoires in cytomegalovirus infection. Antigens of these TCRs are unknown. TCRdb reprocessed the reads via MiXCR and lists one record per CDR3 protein. The sample shows about 920,000 distinct CDR3 sequences, roughly 31% of them seen only once. The specimen comprised cultured CD8+ T cells from PBMCs, sampled from culture after CMV antigen stimulation. These receptors came from a human donor in good health (CMV status not recorded). Some clones in this sample may be carry-over from other donors' samples.

J is TRBJ2-7 and V is TRBV6-2 or TRBV6-3; D uncertain. V lost 6 bases and J 0 bases, leaving 15 bases between the germline ends. The CDR3 extends over 15 amino acids. Germline CDR1 is MNHEY and CDR2 is SVGEGT. The chain's CDR3 is CASSNSARSSYEQYF. CDR3 sequence (DNA): TGTGCCAGCAGCAACAGTGCGCGCAGCTCCTACGAGCAGTACTTC.

There are a few counts of this clonotype. This CDR3 is CATSPRGLRQPQHF. In nucleotides, the CDR3 is TGTGCCACCAGTCCGAGGGGGCTTCGTCAGCCCCAGCATTTT. The rearrangement uses TRBV15 and TRBJ1-5; 7 bases map to TRBD1. The CDR3 runs to 14 residues. CDR1 and CDR2 from the germline V gene are LNHNV and YYDKDF (reference sequence). With 6 bases clipped from V and 6 bases from J, the junction kept 8 bases outside the gene matches.

The chain joins TRBV2 to TRBJ2-7; D possibly corresponds to TRBD2 (7 bases). CDR3 length: 18 residues. CDR1 SNHLY and CDR2 FYNNEI come from the germline V gene. Deletions cut 3 bases from V and 7 bases from J, with 28 bases between. The chain's CDR3 is CASSETPGEGGFWHEQYV. The CDR3 nucleotides are TGTGCCAGCAGTGAGACCCCCGGAGAGGGGGGGTTTTGGCATGAGCAGTACGTC.

The chain is built from TRBV4-1 and TRBJ2-1; D unclear. CDR3 length: 15 residues. CDR1 and CDR2 (germline): MGHRA, YSYEKL. V gave up 1 base and J gave up 3 bases, with 10 bases separating them. The CDR3 DNA sequence: TGCGCCAGCAGCCAAGTCGAGCGAGGCTACAATGAGCAGTTCTTC. It translates to CASSQVERGYNEQFF.

This chain connects TRBV12-3 or TRBV12-4 to TRBJ1-3, with D perhaps matching TRBD1 (5 bases). The CDR3 totals 16 residues. Trimming took off 7 bases at V and 0 bases at J, with 16 bases between the two ends. Here the CDR3 DNA reads TGTGCCAGCACCGTGACAGTTTTTCTCTCTGGAAACACCATATATTTT. Translated, it gives CASTVTVFLSGNTIYF.